A single sample is the source of the 9 T cell receptor beta chains below, sequenced in a study of blood T cells in healthy people across ages (dated by TCRdb to the mid-2010s). Preparation of the library involved 5' RACE. Sequencer: Illumina HiSeq 2500. A second PCR of about 7 to 12 cycles was run with a J-beta primer mix and a sample-barcoded 5' primer. TCRdb reprocessing: public reads trimmed at Q25 with fastp, clones called with MiXCR, in-frame beta chains kept. Records with the same CDR3 protein are collapsed into one entry carrying the most frequent genes and DNA. The sample table records about 1.6 million distinct CDR3 sequences; approximately 32% of these occur just once. Jointly, the top ten make up roughly 12% of the sample. Sequencing input: blood. The receptor source for this set is a woman in her thirties in good health.

There are a few counts of this clonotype. The chain is built from TRBV10-2 and TRBJ2-1; D is unresolved. The CDR3 is 12 amino acids. The germline CDR1 and CDR2 sequences are WSHSY and SAAADI. Deletions cut 6 bases from V and 6 bases from J, with 9 bases between. CDR3 amino acids: CASRNLSNEQFF. CDR3 in DNA: TGCGCCAGCAGGAATTTAAGCAATGAGCAGTTCTTC.

Concerning this clonotype itself: This may come from a read error, since a much larger clone is one base off. This chain uses TRBV29-1 with TRBJ2-1, with a tentative D call TRBD1 (6 bases). The CDR3 extends over 12 amino acids. The germline gives CDR1 SQVTM, CDR2 ANQGSEA. The DNA of the CDR3 is TGCAGCGTTGTGGGTGGGGGCAATAAGCAGTTCTTC. Translated, it gives CSVVGGGNKQFF.

This clonotype was seen only a few times. The rearrangement links TRBV12-3 or TRBV12-4 to TRBJ2-7; tentative D call: TRBD2 (6 bases). Between the trimmed V and J ends, which lost 2 bases and 4 bases, there was a span of 12 bases. The CDR3 spans 14 residues. CDR3 region: CASSLLVGGYEQYF. The CDR3 bases are TGTGCCAGCAGTTTACTAGTAGGAGGGTACGAGCAGTACTTC.

Points on this clonotype: Given the absence of the conserved phenylalanine or tryptophan at the CDR3 end, a read error is likely. V gene TRBV7-9 combines with J gene TRBJ2-3; 13 nucleotides line up with TRBD2. CDR3 length: 18 residues. Germline loops: CDR1 SEHNR, CDR2 FQNEAQ (reference sequence). Trimming took 5 bases from V and 3 from J; bases not matched to a gene: 11. CDR3 in DNA: TGTGCCAGCAGCCCTCGGACTAGCGGGGGCGCTGGGACAGATACGCAGTATTTG. Protein sequence: CASSPRTSGGAGTDTQYL.

The chain recombines TRBV14 with TRBJ2-1; TRBD2 matches 7 bases. The CDR3 runs 13 residues. Germline V gene sequence: CDR1 SGHDN, CDR2 FVKESK. V was clipped by 4 bases and J by 15 bases; unmatched bases: 12. The CDR3 region has the DNA TGTGCCAGCAGCCGAAATCCGGGACTATTGATGTTCTTC. Its translation is CASSRNPGLLMFF. Complete variable domain (other parts from reference TRBV14 and TRBJ2-1): EAGVTQFPSHSVIEKGQTVTLRCDPISGHDNLYWYRRVMGKEIKFLLHFVKESKQDESGMPNNRFLAERTGGTYSTLKVQPAELEDSGVYFCASSRNPGLLMFFGPGTRLTVL.

This sequence joins TRBV7-6 and TRBJ2-5, with 7 bases lining up with TRBD2. Trimming took 6 bases from V and 7 from J; bases not matched to a gene: 8. The germline V gene encodes CDR1 SGHVS and CDR2 FNYEAQ. This CDR3 has 13 amino acids. The CDR3 loop reads CASSSSGPRTQYF. In nucleotides, the CDR3 is TGTGCCAGCAGTTCTAGCGGCCCAAGGACCCAGTACTTC.

In this sample, this clonotype turned up a few times. The CDR3 is CASSQGPGTGRRNEQFF. The DNA of the CDR3 is TGCGCCAGCAGCCAAGGCCCCGGGACAGGGAGGCGGAATGAGCAGTTCTTC. This chain connects TRBV4-1 to TRBJ2-1, with TRBD1 matching 9 bases. Germline lookup yields CDR1 MGHRA and CDR2 YSYEKL. CDR3 length: 17 amino acids. After removal of 1 base from V and 7 bases from J, the junction contained 11 bases not matched to a gene.

The chain has TRBV13 and TRBJ2-5; 7 bases match TRBD2. The length of the CDR3 is 18 residues. Germline loops: CDR1 PRHDT, CDR2 FYEKMQ (reference sequence). The ends lost 5 bases at V and 7 bases at J; junction bases unmatched: 22. The CDR3 region is CASSRSLPKRGRTGTQYF. CDR3 nucleotides: TGTGCCAGCAGCAGGTCACTCCCGAAGCGGGGCCGTACGGGGACCCAGTACTTC.

The chain has TRBV9 and TRBJ1-2; 9 bases fit TRBD1. The CDR3 has 13 amino acids. Germline V gene lookup returns CDR1 SGDLS and CDR2 YYNGEE. With V trimmed by 3 bases and J by 8 bases, 5 bases remained unmatched. CDR3 sequence: CASSARDRDGYTF. The CDR3, as DNA: TGTGCCAGCAGCGCCCGGGACAGGGACGGCTACACCTTC.